A single sample gave rise to the 23 T cell receptor beta chains below, sequenced in a study of blood T cell repertoires in COVID-19. Clones were read by immunoSEQ multiplex PCR, and TCRdb kept only the in-frame ones, dropping some. The repertoire includes 150,000 to 200,000 clones, around 82% of them detected once, and roughly 15% sits in the top ten. The sample consisted of peripheral blood. The receptors originated from a man younger than 35 with active or convalescent COVID-19.

The chain recombines TRBV10-3 with TRBJ2-3, with 13 bases fitting TRBD2. Trimming removed 6 bases from V and 3 bases from J; junction bases left unmatched: 3. The CDR3 consists of 15 residues. Germline-derived CDR1 and CDR2 are ENHRY and SYGVKD. The DNA for the CDR3 is TGTGCCATCAGGACTAGCGGGGGGCCTACAGATACGCAGTATTTT. It yields the protein CAIRTSGGPTDTQYF.

The rearrangement links TRBV7-9 to TRBJ2-7; perhaps TRBD1 as D (6 bases). This CDR3 contains 15 residues. Trimming pared 1 base from V and 3 bases from J, leaving 13 bases between. CDR1 is SEHNR, CDR2 FQNEAQ, per germline (reference sequence). This CDR3 reads CASSLGVDSLYEQYF. For the CDR3, the DNA is TGTGCCAGCAGCTTAGGCGTGGACAGCCTCTACGAGCAGTACTTC.

V is TRBV5-4 and J is TRBJ2-2; TRBD2 matches at 13 bases. This CDR3 contains 16 residues. Germline V CDR1 and CDR2: SGHNT, YYREEE (reference sequence). The junction had 4 bases not matched to a gene; V was cut back by 4 bases and J by 4 bases. The CDR3 DNA follows: TGTGCCAGCAGCACTAGCGGGAGGGCCCTCACCGGGGAGCTGTTTTTT. This encodes CASSTSGRALTGELFF.

The CDR3 DNA sequence: TGTGCCAGCAGCCCGGACATTCAGTATGGCTACACCTTC. Protein product: CASSPDIQYGYTF. The J gene is TRBJ1-2, the V gene TRBV7-9, with D possibly TRBD1 on 5 matching bases. Germline V gives CDR1 SEHNR, CDR2 FQNEAQ (reference sequence). With 5 bases removed from V and 5 bases from J, the gap between germline ends came to 12 bases. This CDR3 comprises 13 residues.

The rearrangement uses TRBV7-3 and TRBJ2-2; D might be TRBD2 (6 bases). V lost 5 bases and J lost 6, with 22 bases in between. CDR1 SGHTA and CDR2 FQGTGA come from the germline V gene. CDR3 length equals 17 residues. The CDR3 coding sequence is TGTGCCAGCAGCCCCGATTATAACGGGGGTGAGGCCGGGGAGCTGTTTTTT. Its protein is CASSPDYNGGEAGELFF. Full variable domain (outside the CDR3, taken from reference TRBV7-3 and TRBJ2-2): GAGVSQTPSNKVTEKGKYVELRCDPISGHTALYWYRQSLGQGPEFLIYFQGTGAADDSGLPNDRFFAVRPEGSVSTLKIQRTERGDSAVYLCASSPDYNGGEAGELFFGEGSRLTVL.

The chain links TRBV18 to TRBJ1-1; D is perhaps TRBD1 (6 bases). V was shortened by 3 bases and J by 1 base, with 9 bases between the two germline ends. The germline V gene encodes CDR1 KGHSH and CDR2 LQKENI. The CDR3 has 14 amino acids. CDR3 DNA sequence: TGTGCCAGCTCACCGGGACACAAGAACACTGAAGCTTTCTTT. Residues: CASSPGHKNTEAFF.

The genes are TRBV19 and TRBJ1-1; D is unclear. This CDR3 spans 14 amino acids. In germline, CDR1 is LNHDA, CDR2 SQIVND (reference sequence). V lost 4 bases to trimming and J lost 1 base, with 10 bases between them. As DNA, the CDR3 is TGTGCCAGTAGTACCAGGAGGCAGAACACTGAAGCTTTCTTT. Its protein is CASSTRRQNTEAFF.

The V call is TRBV28, the J call TRBJ2-5, with 8 bases identical to TRBD2. The CDR3 has 16 residues. V shed 2 bases and J 6 bases; nucleotides not matched to a gene: 11. Germline CDR1 MDHEN, CDR2 SYDVKM. The CDR3 sequence: CASSLEGSGVVKTQYF. The DNA for the CDR3 is TGTGCCAGCAGTTTAGAGGGTAGCGGGGTGGTGAAGACCCAGTACTTC.

This clone was observed once. This chain joins TRBV23-1 and TRBJ1-3; D is possibly TRBD1 (6 bases). TRBV23-1 is labeled an ORF, and its function is uncertain. V dropped 7 bases and J dropped 1 base, with 23 bases sitting between them. CDR3 size: 18 residues. The DNA for the CDR3 is TGCGCCAGCACAAAATCGGAGGGGGGGGCAGTATCTGGAAACACCATATATTTT. Protein: CASTKSEGGAVSGNTIYF.

The chain has TRBV7-9 and TRBJ2-3; 8 bases are a match to TRBD2. V gave up 1 base and J gave up 2 bases; unmatched junction bases: 2. The CDR3 totals 15 residues. Germline CDR1 is SEHNR and CDR2 is FQNEAQ (reference sequence). The CDR3 sequence is CASSLGTSFTDTQYF. The CDR3 nucleotides are TGTGCCAGCAGCTTAGGGACTAGCTTCACAGATACGCAGTATTTT.

The rearrangement joins TRBV14 to TRBJ1-6; D not resolved. Per the germline V gene, CDR1 is SGHDN and CDR2 is FVKESK. This CDR3 has 13 amino acids. Trimming took 4 bases from V and 9 from J, leaving 10 bases between them. CDR3 nucleotides: TGTGCCAGCAGCCCCCACGCCGGTTCACCCCTCCACTTT. It encodes CASSPHAGSPLHF. The full variable domain, rest sourced from reference TRBV14 and TRBJ1-6, is EAGVTQFPSHSVIEKGQTVTLRCDPISGHDNLYWYRRVMGKEIKFLLHFVKESKQDESGMPNNRFLAERTGGTYSTLKVQPAELEDSGVYFCASSPHAGSPLHFGNGTRLTVT.

The chain is built from TRBV6-2 or TRBV6-3 and TRBJ2-1; 16 nucleotides match TRBD2. The V and J ends lost 5 bases and 8 bases, in that order; junction bases with no gene match: 18. This CDR3 is 20 amino acids long. Germline V gene sequence: CDR1 MNHEY, CDR2 SVGEGT. CDR3 loop: CASSRPRQNHGTSGRDEQFF. The CDR3 coding sequence is TGTGCCAGCAGTCGCCCCCGACAGAATCACGGGACTAGCGGGAGGGATGAGCAGTTCTTC.

The chain employs TRBV10-3 and TRBJ1-6, with D possibly TRBD1 on 6 matching bases. The length of the CDR3 is 16 residues. Germline V lookup: CDR1 ENHRY, CDR2 SYGVKD. Trimming shortened V by 6 bases and J by 7 bases, and 19 bases separated the two germline ends. Here the CDR3 DNA reads TGTGCCATCAGATCCTCCAAGGACGGACAGAATTCACCCCTCCACTTT. Its translation: CAIRSSKDGQNSPLHF.

This chain uses TRBV3-1 (or the pseudogene TRBV3-2) with TRBJ1-2, with D unresolved. The V and J ends lost 1 base and 7 bases respectively, with 10 bases between them. The CDR3 runs to 13 residues. In germline, CDR1 is LGHDT, CDR2 YNNKEL (reference sequence). The CDR3 region is CASSQGPGFGYTF. The CDR3 nucleotides are TGTGCCAGCAGCCAAGGACCGGGTTTTGGCTACACCTTC.

V is TRBV2 and J is TRBJ2-7, with a tentative D call TRBD1 (6 bases). V was pared by 7 bases and J by 4 bases, with 11 bases between. There are 12 residues in the CDR3. The germline CDR1 and CDR2 sequences are SNHLY and FYNNEI. The CDR3 spells CASNRDGYEQYF. The CDR3 DNA reads as TGTGCCAGCAACAGGGATGGTTACGAGCAGTACTTC.

This clone appeared a single time. J is TRBJ2-2 and V is TRBV5-4; 11 bases agree with TRBD2. Germline trimming cut 4 bases from V and 3 bases from J; bases unmatched to any gene: 8. CDR1 SGHNT and CDR2 YYREEE come from the germline V gene (reference sequence). The CDR3 has 17 residues. The CDR3, as DNA: TGTGCCAGCAGCACCAAACTAGCGGGAGTAGACACCGGGGAGCTGTTTTTT. Protein: CASSTKLAGVDTGELFF.

The CDR3 nucleotides read TGTGCCAGCAGCCCGGGACAGGGAAATTCACCCCTCCACTTT. This sequence encodes CASSPGQGNSPLHF. The V call is TRBV5-8, the J call TRBJ1-6, with 9 nucleotides matching TRBD1. The junction had 3 bases not matched to a gene; V was cut back by 4 bases and J by 7 bases. Germline CDR1 reads SGHTS; CDR2 reads YDEGEE. This CDR3 is 14 amino acids long.

In its sample, this clone was seen a few times. J is TRBJ1-4 and V is TRBV9; D call uncertain. Germline V lookup: CDR1 SGDLS, CDR2 YYNGEE. CDR3 length: 14 amino acids. The V end lost 4 bases, the J end lost 0 bases, and 7 bases lay between the germline ends. The CDR3 sequence is CASSLSSTNEKLFF. In nucleotides, the CDR3 is TGTGCCAGCAGCCTGAGTTCAACTAATGAAAAACTGTTTTTT.

This clone was counted a few times. CDR3 amino acids: CASSLGTGTYNEQFF. In nucleotides, the CDR3 is TGTGCCAGCAGCTTGGGGACAGGCACCTACAATGAGCAGTTCTTC. V usage is TRBV5-5 and J usage is TRBJ2-1, with 7 bases aligning to TRBD1. J lost 2 bases, V lost 0 bases, and 2 bases had no gene match. CDR1 and CDR2 (germline): SGHKS, YYEKEE (reference sequence). This CDR3 comprises 15 residues.

This chain connects TRBV7-9 to TRBJ2-7; tentative D call: TRBD2 (6 bases). The CDR3 extends over 15 amino acids. From germline, CDR1 is SEHNR and CDR2 FQNEAQ (reference sequence). V was cut by 2 bases and J by 6 bases, with 17 bases left in between. CDR3 protein: CASSLPTAGTAEQYF. The CDR3, as DNA: TGTGCCAGCAGCTTACCGACGGCGGGGACGGCCGAGCAGTACTTC.

The chain has TRBV6-5 and TRBJ2-2, with 12 bases fitting TRBD2. Germline CDR1 MNHEY, CDR2 SVGAGI. The J segment lost 4 bases and the V segment lost 4 bases, leaving 4 bases of the junction unmatched. This CDR3 is 16 amino acids long. CDR3: CASSWTSGETTGELFF. The CDR3 coding sequence is TGTGCCAGCAGTTGGACTAGCGGGGAGACCACCGGGGAGCTGTTTTTT.

V gene TRBV6-5 combines with J gene TRBJ1-2; D unclear. Germline assignment: CDR1 MNHEY and CDR2 SVGAGI. The V end was cut by 0 bases, the J end by 2 bases, with 7 bases between. The CDR3 runs 14 residues. The CDR3 is CASSYSAGNYGYTF. The DNA for the CDR3 is TGTGCCAGCAGTTACTCGGCGGGGAACTATGGCTACACCTTC.

The chain has TRBV19 and TRBJ2-3; the D is unclear. From germline, CDR1 is LNHDA and CDR2 SQIVND (reference sequence). CDR3 size: 15 residues. Trimming took 4 bases from V and 5 from J, leaving 16 bases between them. CDR3 sequence reads: CASSSGEGVRDTQYF. The CDR3 DNA reads as TGTGCCAGTAGTAGTGGTGAAGGAGTCCGAGATACGCAGTATTTT.